Listed below are T cell receptor beta chains from one sample, sequenced in a study of long-term antiretroviral therapy in people with HIV. Some clones are missing from TCRdb's copy, which holds only in-frame ones; the method was immunoSEQ multiplex PCR. This repertoire shows about 37,000 clones, around 86% found once; its top ten account for roughly 6.3%. Specimen: unsorted PBMCs, collected 1 year after starting antiretroviral therapy. The origin of the receptors is a man aged 18-30 years with HIV. Each CDR3 is given with its conserved first and last residue. Fields, in order: V gene, D gene, clone size, J gene, CDR3 DNA, CDR3 protein. D genes are given only for firm matches. Some rows mark clone size as missing; the rest say once, few, many or name a class of expanded clone.

TRBV19	TRBD1	.	TRBJ1-5	TGTGCCAGTAGGACCCGGGACAGGGGATCATACCAGCCCCAGCATTTT	CASRTRDRGSYQPQHF
TRBV19	TRBD1	.	TRBJ2-5	TGTGCCAGTAGTACCGGGACAGGGAGAATACAAGAGACCCAGTACTTC	CASSTGTGRIQETQYF
TRBV18	TRBD2	once	TRBJ2-1	TGTGCCAGCTCCGGGACTAGCGGAGATACCTACAATGAGCAGTTCTTC	CASSGTSGDTYNEQFF
TRBV4-3	TRBD1	.	TRBJ1-5	TGCGCCAGCAGCCAAGTGTGGACAGGAGATCAGCCCCAGCATTTT	CASSQVWTGDQPQHF
TRBV10-1	.	once	TRBJ1-1	TGCGCCAGCAGTGATCAGGGTTCGGGCAACACTGAAGCTTTCTTT	CASSDQGSGNTEAFF
TRBV11-2	TRBD1	few	TRBJ1-1	TGTGCCAGCAGCTTGACAGGGGTTACTGAAGCTTTCTTT	CASSLTGVTEAFF
TRBV6-5	.	.	TRBJ2-7	TGTGCCAGCAGTTGGAGGGTGGGTGATTACGAGCAGTACTTC	CASSWRVGDYEQYF
TRBV10-3	.	.	TRBJ2-1	TGTGCCATCAGTGAGGAGGGAGAATACAATGAGCAGTTCTTC	CAISEEGEYNEQFF
TRBV7-2	.	.	TRBJ1-1	TGTGCCAGCAGCGAGGGGGACATGACTATCGAAGCTTTCTTT	CASSEGDMTIEAFF
TRBV4-1	TRBD1	.	TRBJ2-1	TGCGCCAGCAGCCAGGAGCCGGGACAGGGTCGTACCTACAATGAGCAGTTCTTC	CASSQEPGQGRTYNEQFF
TRBV14	.	.	TRBJ1-2	TGTGCCAGCAGCCAAGAAGGGGAGAGTCCGAGTAACTATGGCTACACCTTC	CASSQEGESPSNYGYTF
TRBV25-1	.	.	TRBJ1-2	TGTGCCAGCAGTGAAATAGGGGGCTACACCTTC	CASSEIGGYTF
TRBV10-2	.	.	TRBJ2-1	TGCGCCAGCAGTGACCCCGGCCAGGTACCCTACAATGAGCAGTTCTTC	CASSDPGQVPYNEQFF
TRBV7-7	.	few	TRBJ1-4	TGTGCCAGCAGCATAACAACTAATGAAAAACTGTTTTTT	CASSITTNEKLFF
TRBV13	TRBD1	.	TRBJ2-1	TGTGCCAGCAGCTTAGGACAGGGGAGCTCCTACAATGAGCAGTTCTTC	CASSLGQGSSYNEQFF
TRBV4-1	TRBD1	.	TRBJ1-1	TGCGCCAGCAGCCAGGGACAGGTAAACACTGAAGCTTTCTTT	CASSQGQVNTEAFF
TRBV28	TRBD1	.	TRBJ2-7	TGTGCCAGCAGTTCCTCCGGGACAGGGACTCCCTACGAGCAGTACTTC	CASSSSGTGTPYEQYF
TRBV7-7	TRBD2	.	TRBJ2-1	TGTGCTAGCAGCCGGGGACTAGACTCCTACAATGAGCAGTTCTTC	CASSRGLDSYNEQFF
TRBV7-2	TRBD2	.	TRBJ2-3	TGTGCCAGCAGCTTAGGGGCGGGGGGCACAGATACGCAGTATTTT	CASSLGAGGTDTQYF
TRBV5-1	.	.	TRBJ2-7	TGCGCCAGCAGGTACCAGGGGGGGTACGAGCAGTACTTC	CASRYQGGYEQYF
TRBV9	.	.	TRBJ1-5	TGTGCCAGCTCCATCGGTCAGGGGCTCAATCAGCCCCAGCATTTT	CASSIGQGLNQPQHF
TRBV28	.	.	TRBJ2-7	TGTGCCAGCAGCTCTACAGGGGCTCGGACTATCACGATCTCCTACGAGCAGTACTTC	CASSSTGARTITISYEQYF
TRBV25-1	TRBD2	.	TRBJ2-3	TGTGCCAGCAGTGAATCTTGGCGGGAGGGTGCAGATACGCAGTATTTT	CASSESWREGADTQYF
TRBV2	TRBD1	.	TRBJ2-2	TGTGCCAGCAGTGAAGGGCAGGGGGCGCGTAAAACCGGGGAGCTGTTTTTT	CASSEGQGARKTGELFF
TRBV9	.	few	TRBJ2-7	TGTGCCAGCAGCGTAGGGCAGGGAATCTACGAGCAGTACTTC	CASSVGQGIYEQYF
TRBV9	TRBD1	.	TRBJ2-7	TGTGCCAGCGGGACAGGGGTTTTAAGCGAGCAGTACTTC	CASGTGVLSEQYF
TRBV18	.	.	TRBJ1-3	TGTGCCAGCTCAACCGGGGGGTCTGGAAACACCATATATTTT	CASSTGGSGNTIYF
TRBV6-5	.	.	TRBJ1-1	TGTGCCAGCAGTTACTCGGAGGCTCTGAACACTGAAGCTTTCTTT	CASSYSEALNTEAFF
TRBV19	.	once	TRBJ2-7	TGTGCCAGTAGTATGACTAGGGGTTCCTACGAGCAGTACTTC	CASSMTRGSYEQYF
TRBV9	.	.	TRBJ1-2	TGTGCCAGCAGCGGCTCCATAGGGGGGGGGCATGGCTACACCTTC	CASSGSIGGGHGYTF
TRBV28	.	.	TRBJ1-1	TGTGCCATCCAACAGGGAGGAAGTATGAACACTGAAGCTTTCTTT	CAIQQGGSMNTEAFF
TRBV9	TRBD2	few	TRBJ2-7	TGTGCCAGCAGCACTTCTCAGACTAGCGGGCTTACCTACGAGCAGTACTTC	CASSTSQTSGLTYEQYF
TRBV4-1	.	.	TRBJ2-1	TGCGCCAGCAGCCTAGCCGATGAGCAGTTCTTC	CASSLADEQFF
TRBV5-1	.	few	TRBJ1-2	TGCGCCAGCAGCTTGGTTGGAGCAAAGGCCTATGGCTACACCTTC	CASSLVGAKAYGYTF
TRBV14	.	.	TRBJ1-2	TGTGCCAGCAGCCCTCGGACGGTGAATAACTATGGCTACACCTTC	CASSPRTVNNYGYTF
TRBV27	TRBD1	.	TRBJ2-1	TGTGCCAGCAGTTTGGGGCAGGACAGGGCCTACAATGAGCAGTTCTTC	CASSLGQDRAYNEQFF
TRBV5-6	.	.	TRBJ2-7	TGTGCCAGCATCTATTCCGCAGCTCCCTCCTACGAGCAGTACTTC	CASIYSAAPSYEQYF
TRBV27	TRBD2	.	TRBJ2-7	TGTGCCAGCAGGATACTAGCGACCAGGAGCTCCTACGAGCAGTACTTC	CASRILATRSSYEQYF
TRBV7-9	.	.	TRBJ2-2	TGTGCCAGCAGCTTAAGGCCAGGGGCTCTCGGCGGGGAGCTGTTTTTT	CASSLRPGALGGELFF
TRBV7-9	.	.	TRBJ2-5	TGTGCCAGCAGCTTAGGGTCGCGGGGCCAAGAGACCCAGTACTTC	CASSLGSRGQETQYF
TRBV18	.	.	TRBJ1-4	TGTGCCAGCTCACCCACAGCAACTAATGAAAAACTGTTTTTT	CASSPTATNEKLFF
TRBV6-1	.	.	TRBJ1-1	TGTGCCAGCAGTGAAGCCCCGCCTTATAAAAATCTAGGGACTGAAGCTTTCTTT	CASSEAPPYKNLGTEAFF
TRBV7-9	.	.	TRBJ2-1	TGTGCCAGCAGCTTAGTTTCCTACAATGAGCAGTTCTTC	CASSLVSYNEQFF
TRBV19	.	few	TRBJ1-1	TGTGCCAGTAGTATCGCCCCCAGGACATACACTGAAGCTTTCTTT	CASSIAPRTYTEAFF
TRBV27	TRBD1	.	TRBJ2-5	TGTGCCAGCAGTTCTCGGACAGGGTTGGGGGAGACCCAGTACTTC	CASSSRTGLGETQYF
TRBV9	.	.	TRBJ2-7	TGTGCCAGCAGCAAGGGAGGACAGCAGTTTATCGAGCAGTACTTC	CASSKGGQQFIEQYF
TRBV11-2	.	.	TRBJ2-7	TGTGCCAGCAGCCCACCAGGGTTTTCGCGTTACGAGCAGTACTTC	CASSPPGFSRYEQYF
TRBV4-2	.	.	TRBJ2-7	TGTGCCAGCAGCCAAGCAGGGGGGTTCTACGAGCAGTACTTC	CASSQAGGFYEQYF